This T cell receptor beta chain was documented in a study of shared clonotypes between healthy human individuals. Study-level information: CD8 memory received one plate per donor, CD8 naive two, CD4 memory three and CD4 naive three. Study observations and caveats: Sharing of clonotypes among donors was expected to vary with sequencing depth.

Concerning this clone itself: What it binds is not known.

Method: immunoSEQ multiplex PCR; TCRdb's copy keeps in-frame clones and lacks some. The data contain about 2 million clones, 95% of them singletons. The donors, healthy adults who were HIV-negative, had experienced no recent acute infections or vaccinations. This CDR3 has 14 amino acids. Germline loops: CDR1 MNHEY, CDR2 SMNVEV (reference sequence). V gave up 6 bases and J gave up 1 base, with 12 bases separating them. The receptor comes from a man between 18 and 29 years old in good health. The specimen sequenced was naive CD4+ T cells sorted from blood. The subset denotes: CD45RA+ positively selected. J is TRBJ1-1 and V is TRBV27; TRBD1 is a possible D gene (6 bases). This chain's CDR3 is CASSAQGKNTEAFF. CDR3 DNA: TGTGCCAGCAGCGCACAGGGAAAGAACACTGAAGCTTTCTTT.